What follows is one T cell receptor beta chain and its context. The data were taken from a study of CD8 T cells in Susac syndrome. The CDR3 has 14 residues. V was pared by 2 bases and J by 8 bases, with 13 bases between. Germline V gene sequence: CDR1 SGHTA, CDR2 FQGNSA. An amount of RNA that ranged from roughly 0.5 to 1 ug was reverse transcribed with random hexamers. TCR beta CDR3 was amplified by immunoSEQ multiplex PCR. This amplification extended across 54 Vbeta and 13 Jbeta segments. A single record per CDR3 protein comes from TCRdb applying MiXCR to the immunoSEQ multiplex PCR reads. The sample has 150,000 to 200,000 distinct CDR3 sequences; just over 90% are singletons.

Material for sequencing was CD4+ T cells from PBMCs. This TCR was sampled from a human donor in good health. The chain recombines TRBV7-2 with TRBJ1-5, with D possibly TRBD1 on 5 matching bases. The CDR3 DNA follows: TGTGCCAGCAGCTTACAGGTCGGGGGGGAGCCCCAGCATTTT. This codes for CASSLQVGGEPQHF.